This passage covers 14 T cell receptor beta chains from one sample sequenced in a study of response to subunit inactivated influenza vaccine. One entry per CDR3 protein results from TCRdb running MiXCR on the RT-PCR reads. The sample lists roughly 620,000 distinct CDR3 sequences, approximately 11% occurring once. The same specimen was also included in a second study, on T cells expressing NK-cell markers. According to that study: With UMIs, 5'RACE template switching was used to make TCR beta cDNA.

The source was PBMCs from blood, collected on the day of vaccination. All receptors derive from a middle-aged man who received an inactivated influenza vaccine.

This clonotype appeared many times. The chain has TRBV28 and TRBJ2-1, with 8 bases that match TRBD1. CDR1 MDHEN and CDR2 SYDVKM come from the germline V gene. The CDR3 totals 18 residues. V was clipped by 2 bases and J by 4 bases; unmatched bases: 13. CDR3 bases: TGTGCCAGCAGTTTAGTGGGAAAACGGGACAGGACGTACAATGAGCAGTTCTTC. Protein product: CASSLVGKRDRTYNEQFF.

This clonotype has a count of ten or more. The V gene is TRBV6-1, the J gene TRBJ1-5; 8 nucleotides agree with TRBD1. V shed 6 bases and J 1 base; nucleotides not matched to a gene: 5. The CDR3 has 15 residues. Germline assignment: CDR1 MNHNS and CDR2 SASEGT. Written as DNA, the CDR3 is TGTGCCAGCAGACCCTCAGGGGGCAGCAATCAGCCCCAGCATTTT. Residues: CASRPSGGSNQPQHF.

To note about this clonotype: A single base separates this from a much larger clone, so it may be a read error. The chain recombines TRBV20-1 with TRBJ2-1; 7 nucleotides agree with TRBD2. CDR1 DFQATT and CDR2 SNEGSKA come from the germline V gene (reference sequence). The CDR3 spans 15 residues. This chain's CDR3 is CSARDPSGSYNELFF. For the CDR3, the DNA is TGCAGTGCTAGAGATCCTAGCGGATCCTACAATGAGCTGTTCTTC.

This clonotype was observed a handful of times. The chain combines TRBV12-3 or TRBV12-4 with TRBJ2-1; tentative D call: TRBD1 (5 bases). V lost 4 bases, J lost 10 bases, and 17 bases lay in between. The CDR3 spans 14 residues. CDR3 amino acids: CASSSSGRAGEQFF. The CDR3 nucleotides read TGTGCCAGCAGTTCCTCAGGTAGGGCAGGGGAGCAGTTCTTC.

This clonotype came up many times. The V and J genes are TRBV5-6 and TRBJ1-2, with D hard to call. This CDR3 spans 12 amino acids. Germline loops: CDR1 SGHDT, CDR2 YYEEEE. V lost 6 bases, J lost 7 bases, and 13 bases lay in between. The CDR3 loop reads CASTSALGGYTF. The CDR3 coding sequence is TGTGCCAGCACCTCCGCCCTGGGTGGCTACACCTTC.

This clonotype has a handful of counts. Here the CDR3 reads CASRQLAGEADTQYF. The CDR3 DNA reads as TGCGCCAGCAGGCAACTAGCGGGAGAAGCAGATACGCAGTATTTT. This chain connects TRBV5-1 to TRBJ2-3; TRBD2 aligns across 11 bases. With V trimmed by 5 bases and J by 4 bases, 6 bases remained unmatched. The germline V gene has CDR1 SGHRS and CDR2 YFSETQ. CDR3 length: 15 residues.

This clonotype was detected a few times. The J gene is TRBJ2-1, the V gene TRBV24-1, with 7 bases identical to TRBD2. Germline CDR1 reads KGHDR; CDR2 reads SFDVKD. V lost 0 bases to trimming and J lost 7 bases; unmatched junction nucleotides: 2. The CDR3 has 14 amino acids. CDR3 nucleotide sequence: TGTGCCACCAGTGATTTGCACGGGGGGAATGAGCAGTTCTTC. Protein product: CATSDLHGGNEQFF.

The table lists this clonotype with many counts. The CDR3 loop reads CASSPPPGNNEQFF. The CDR3 nucleotides are TGTGCCAGCAGCCCCCCCCCAGGGAACAATGAGCAGTTCTTC. The J gene is TRBJ2-1, the V gene TRBV7-2; possible D gene TRBD1, 5 bases. The CDR3 is 14 amino acids. Trimming took off 5 bases at V and 5 bases at J, with 13 bases between the two ends. Germline loops: CDR1 SGHTA, CDR2 FQGNSA.

This clonotype has a handful of counts. The rearrangement uses TRBV6-2 or TRBV6-3 and TRBJ1-5, with D maybe TRBD1 (5 bases). Germline CDR1 reads MNHEY; CDR2 reads SVGEGT. Trimming took 4 bases from V and 7 from J, leaving 17 bases between them. CDR3 length equals 15 residues. CDR3 DNA: TGTGCCAGCAGTTCAACCACCCCACAGGACCAGCCCCAGCATTTT. Its protein product is CASSSTTPQDQPQHF.

This clonotype was seen only a few times. This chain links TRBV12-3 or TRBV12-4 with TRBJ2-1; D is undetermined. V was trimmed by 6 bases and J by 8 bases, leaving 11 bases between them. The CDR3 sequence is 12 residues long. Here the CDR3 DNA reads TGTGCCAGCAGGTCAGTCCCCTATGAGCAGTTCTTC. Its translation is CASRSVPYEQFF.

Only a few counts were recorded for this clonotype. This chain uses TRBV20-1 with TRBJ2-5, with a tentative D call TRBD2 (7 bases). Germline V gene lookup returns CDR1 DFQATT and CDR2 SNEGSKA (reference sequence). The CDR3 loop spans 14 amino acids. V dropped 2 bases and J dropped 5 bases, with 15 bases sitting between them. The CDR3 DNA is TGCAGTGCTAGATTTACGGGGGGCCGGGAGACCCAGTACTTC. Protein sequence: CSARFTGGRETQYF.

This clonotype was observed at least ten times. The V and J genes are TRBV6-2 or TRBV6-3 and TRBJ1-1, with D tentatively TRBD1 (6 bases). CDR3 length: 14 residues. From germline, CDR1 is MNHEY and CDR2 SVGEGT. Deletions cut 6 bases from V and 4 bases from J, with 15 bases between. The CDR3 is CASRLQGFSTEAFF. CDR3 DNA: TGTGCCAGCAGACTACAGGGTTTTTCCACTGAAGCTTTCTTT.

The J gene is TRBJ1-5, the V gene TRBV28, with a weak D call TRBD1 (6 bases). CDR1 is MDHEN, CDR2 SYDVKM, per germline. The CDR3 loop spans 17 amino acids. V was clipped by 8 bases and J by 5 bases, with 25 bases between them. DNA for the CDR3: TGTGCCAGCCTAGGACAGTTCCATCGCCCTATCGATCAGCCCCAGCATTTT. As protein: CASLGQFHRPIDQPQHF.

This clonotype was counted between two and nine times. CDR3 region: CASSERTGNEQFF. CDR3 DNA sequence: TGTGCCAGCAGCGAGAGGACAGGGAATGAGCAGTTCTTC. The chain links TRBV2 to TRBJ2-1, with 8 nucleotides matching TRBD1. The CDR3 loop spans 13 amino acids. V shed 6 bases and J 7 bases; nucleotides not matched to a gene: 5. Germline loops: CDR1 SNHLY, CDR2 FYNNEI. Looking up the rest from reference TRBV2 and TRBJ2-1 gives the full variable domain: EPEVTQTPSHQVTQMGQEVILRCVPISNHLYFYWYRQILGQKVEFLVSFYNNEISEKSEIFDDQFSVERPDGSNFTLKIRSTKLEDSAMYFCASSERTGNEQFFGPGTRLTVL.